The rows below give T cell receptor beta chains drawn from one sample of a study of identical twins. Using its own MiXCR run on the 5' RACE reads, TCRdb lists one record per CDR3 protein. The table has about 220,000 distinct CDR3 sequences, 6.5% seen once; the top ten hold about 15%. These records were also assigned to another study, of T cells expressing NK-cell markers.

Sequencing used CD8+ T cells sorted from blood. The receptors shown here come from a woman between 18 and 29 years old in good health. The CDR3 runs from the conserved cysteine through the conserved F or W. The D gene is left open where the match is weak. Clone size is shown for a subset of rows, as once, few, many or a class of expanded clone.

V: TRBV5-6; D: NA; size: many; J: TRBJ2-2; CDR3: CASSWTSNTGELFF; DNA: TGTGCCAGCAGCTGGACAAGTAACACCGGGGAGCTGTTTTTT
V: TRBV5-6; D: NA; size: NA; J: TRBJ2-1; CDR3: CASIRPSGEQFF; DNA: TGTGCCAGCATCCGACCGTCGGGTGAGCAGTTCTTC
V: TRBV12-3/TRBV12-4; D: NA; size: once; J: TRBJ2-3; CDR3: CASSLRGDKQYF; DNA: TGTGCCAGCAGTTTGAGGGGAGATAAGCAGTATTTT
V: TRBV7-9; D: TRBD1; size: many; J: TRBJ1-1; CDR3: CASSWGQPMNTEAFF; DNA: TGTGCCAGCAGCTGGGGACAGCCCATGAACACTGAAGCTTTCTTT
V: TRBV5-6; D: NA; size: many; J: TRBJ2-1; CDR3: CATSSGAYNEQFF; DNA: TGTGCCACCTCTTCAGGGGCCTACAATGAGCAGTTCTTC
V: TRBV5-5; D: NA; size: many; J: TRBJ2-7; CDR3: CASSNPGELEQYF; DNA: TGTGCCAGCAGCAACCCGGGGGAACTTGAGCAGTACTTC
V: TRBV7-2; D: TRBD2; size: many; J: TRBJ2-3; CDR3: CASSLLAGGTDTQYF; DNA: TGTGCCAGCAGCTTACTAGCGGGAGGCACAGATACGCAGTATTTT
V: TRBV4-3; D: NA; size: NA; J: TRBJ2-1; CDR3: CASSQEVFLGLPHNEQFF; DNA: TGCGCCAGCAGCCAAGAAGTGTTCTTGGGACTCCCTCACAATGAGCAGTTCTTC
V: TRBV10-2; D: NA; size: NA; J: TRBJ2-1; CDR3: CASRGYGNEQFF; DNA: TGCGCCAGCAGGGGCTATGGCAATGAGCAGTTCTTC
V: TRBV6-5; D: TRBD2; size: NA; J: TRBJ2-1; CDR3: CASSYAGGPNNEQFF; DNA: TGTGCCAGCAGTTACGCGGGAGGGCCTAACAATGAGCAGTTCTTC
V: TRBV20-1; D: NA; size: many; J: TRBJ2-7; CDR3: CSARDMGSDRHEQYF; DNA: TGCAGTGCTAGAGATATGGGGTCGGACCGGCACGAGCAGTACTTC
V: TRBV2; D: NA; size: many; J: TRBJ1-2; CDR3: CASSALQRNYGYTF; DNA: TGTGCCAGCAGTGCCCTTCAACGTAACTATGGCTACACCTTC
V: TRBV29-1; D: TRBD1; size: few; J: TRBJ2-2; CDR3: CSGTGGSDTGELFF; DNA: TGCAGCGGGACAGGGGGTTCGGACACCGGGGAGCTGTTTTTT
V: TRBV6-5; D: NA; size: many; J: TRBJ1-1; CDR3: CASSRYTEAFF; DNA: TGTGCCAGCAGCAGATACACTGAAGCTTTCTTT
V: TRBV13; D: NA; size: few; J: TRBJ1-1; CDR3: CASSLGRTGITEAFF; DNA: TGTGCCAGCAGCTTAGGAAGAACAGGGATAACTGAAGCTTTCTTT
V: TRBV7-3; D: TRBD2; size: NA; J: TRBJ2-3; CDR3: CASSPYEAGSTDTQYF; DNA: TGTGCCAGCAGCCCCTACGAAGCGGGGAGCACAGATACGCAGTATTTT
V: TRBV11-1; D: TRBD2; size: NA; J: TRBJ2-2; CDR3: CASSLAASGSKDTGELFF; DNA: TGTGCCAGCAGCTTAGCTGCTAGCGGGAGTAAGGACACCGGGGAGCTGTTTTTT
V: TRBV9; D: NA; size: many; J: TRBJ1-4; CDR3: CASSVGVFNEKLFF; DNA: TGTGCCAGCAGCGTCGGAGTCTTTAATGAAAAACTGTTTTTT